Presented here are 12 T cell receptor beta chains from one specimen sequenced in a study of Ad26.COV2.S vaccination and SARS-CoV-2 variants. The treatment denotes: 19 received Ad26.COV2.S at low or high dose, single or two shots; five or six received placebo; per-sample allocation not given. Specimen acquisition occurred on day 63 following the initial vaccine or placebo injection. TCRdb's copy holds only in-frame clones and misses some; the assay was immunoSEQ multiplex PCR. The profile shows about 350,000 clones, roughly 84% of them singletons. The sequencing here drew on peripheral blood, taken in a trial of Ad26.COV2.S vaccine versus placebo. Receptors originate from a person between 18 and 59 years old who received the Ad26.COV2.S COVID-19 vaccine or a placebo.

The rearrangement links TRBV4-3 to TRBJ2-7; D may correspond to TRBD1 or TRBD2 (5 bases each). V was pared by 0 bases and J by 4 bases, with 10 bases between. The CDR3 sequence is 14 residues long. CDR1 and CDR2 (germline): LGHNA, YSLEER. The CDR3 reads CASSQDGWGYEQYF. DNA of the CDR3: TGCGCCAGCAGCCAAGACGGTTGGGGGTACGAGCAGTACTTC.

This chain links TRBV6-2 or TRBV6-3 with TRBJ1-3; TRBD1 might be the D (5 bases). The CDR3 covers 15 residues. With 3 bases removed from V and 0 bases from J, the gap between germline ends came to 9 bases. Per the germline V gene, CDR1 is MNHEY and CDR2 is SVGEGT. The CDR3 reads CASSYGHLSGNTIYF. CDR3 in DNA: TGTGCCAGCAGTTATGGACACCTCTCTGGAAACACCATATATTTT.

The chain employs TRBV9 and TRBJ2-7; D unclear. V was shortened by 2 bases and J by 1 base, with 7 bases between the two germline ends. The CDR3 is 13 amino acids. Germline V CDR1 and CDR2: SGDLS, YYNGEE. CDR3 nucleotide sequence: TGTGCCAGCAGCGTCACAGATTCCTACGAGCAGTACTTC. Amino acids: CASSVTDSYEQYF.

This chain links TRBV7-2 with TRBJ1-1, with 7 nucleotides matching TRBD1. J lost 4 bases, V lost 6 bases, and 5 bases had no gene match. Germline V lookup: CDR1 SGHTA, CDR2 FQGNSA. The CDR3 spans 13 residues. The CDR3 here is CASSDRAGTEAFF. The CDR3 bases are TGTGCCAGCAGTGACAGGGCGGGCACTGAAGCTTTCTTT. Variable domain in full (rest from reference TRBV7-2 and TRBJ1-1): GAGVSQSPSNKVTEKGKDVELRCDPISGHTALYWYRQSLGQGLEFLIYFQGNSAPDKSGLPSDRFSAERTGGSVSTLTIQRTQQEDSAVYLCASSDRAGTEAFFGQGTRLTVV.

Here the CDR3 DNA reads TGCGCCAGCAGCTTGGCCGTAGGACAGGGAGGCAAAAACATTCAGTACTTC. Protein sequence: CASSLAVGQGGKNIQYF. The chain couples TRBV5-1 to TRBJ2-4; 8 bases align to TRBD1. This CDR3 has 17 amino acids. Trimming took 0 bases from V and 3 from J; bases not matched to a gene: 8. Germline V lookup: CDR1 SGHRS, CDR2 YFSETQ.

The chain's CDR3 is CASSLLGGPDTQYF. The CDR3 DNA is TGTGCCAGCAGTTTATTAGGGGGGCCAGATACGCAGTATTTT. J is TRBJ2-3 and V is TRBV28; D is tentatively TRBD1 or TRBD2 (6 bases each). Between the trimmed V and J ends, which lost 1 base and 4 bases, there was a span of 9 bases. Germline V gene data show CDR1 as MDHEN and CDR2 as SYDVKM. CDR3 length: 14 residues.

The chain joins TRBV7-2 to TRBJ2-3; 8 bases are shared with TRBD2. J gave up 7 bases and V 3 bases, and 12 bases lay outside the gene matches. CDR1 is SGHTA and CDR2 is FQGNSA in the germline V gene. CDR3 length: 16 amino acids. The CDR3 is CASSFRSGGETNTQYF. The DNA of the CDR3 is TGTGCCAGCAGCTTCCGATCGGGGGGGGAGACGAATACGCAGTATTTT.

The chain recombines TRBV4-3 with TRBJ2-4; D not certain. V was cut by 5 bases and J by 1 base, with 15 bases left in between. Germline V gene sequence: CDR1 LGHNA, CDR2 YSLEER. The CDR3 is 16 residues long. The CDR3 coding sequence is TGCGCCAGCAGCGAGGACCTCAATGAGGCCAAAAACATTCAGTACTTC. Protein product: CASSEDLNEAKNIQYF.

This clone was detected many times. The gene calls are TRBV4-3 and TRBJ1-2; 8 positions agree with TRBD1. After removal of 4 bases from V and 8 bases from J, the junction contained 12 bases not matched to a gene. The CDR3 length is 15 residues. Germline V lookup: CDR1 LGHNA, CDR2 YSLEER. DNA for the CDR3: TGCGCCAGCAGCCGAACTCGGGACAGGAGTGAGGGCTACACCTTC. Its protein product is CASSRTRDRSEGYTF.

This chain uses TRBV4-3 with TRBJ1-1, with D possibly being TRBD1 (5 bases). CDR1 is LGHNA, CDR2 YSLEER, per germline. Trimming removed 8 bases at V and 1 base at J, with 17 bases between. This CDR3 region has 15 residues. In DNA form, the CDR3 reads TGCGCCAGCCGGGCAGGGACTCTCTCGAACACTGAAGCTTTCTTT. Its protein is CASRAGTLSNTEAFF.

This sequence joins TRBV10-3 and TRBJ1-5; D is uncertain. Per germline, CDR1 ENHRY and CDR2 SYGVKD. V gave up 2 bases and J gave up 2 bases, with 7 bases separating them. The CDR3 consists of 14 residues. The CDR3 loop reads CAISEGGGNQPQHF. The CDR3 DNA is TGTGCCATCAGTGAGGGCGGTGGCAATCAGCCCCAGCATTTT.

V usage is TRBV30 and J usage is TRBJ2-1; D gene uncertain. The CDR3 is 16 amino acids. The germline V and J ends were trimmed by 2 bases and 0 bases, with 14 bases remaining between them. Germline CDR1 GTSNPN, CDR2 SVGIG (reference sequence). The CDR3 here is CAWSPFDSSSYNEQFF. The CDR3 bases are TGTGCCTGGAGTCCTTTCGACTCGAGCTCCTACAATGAGCAGTTCTTC.